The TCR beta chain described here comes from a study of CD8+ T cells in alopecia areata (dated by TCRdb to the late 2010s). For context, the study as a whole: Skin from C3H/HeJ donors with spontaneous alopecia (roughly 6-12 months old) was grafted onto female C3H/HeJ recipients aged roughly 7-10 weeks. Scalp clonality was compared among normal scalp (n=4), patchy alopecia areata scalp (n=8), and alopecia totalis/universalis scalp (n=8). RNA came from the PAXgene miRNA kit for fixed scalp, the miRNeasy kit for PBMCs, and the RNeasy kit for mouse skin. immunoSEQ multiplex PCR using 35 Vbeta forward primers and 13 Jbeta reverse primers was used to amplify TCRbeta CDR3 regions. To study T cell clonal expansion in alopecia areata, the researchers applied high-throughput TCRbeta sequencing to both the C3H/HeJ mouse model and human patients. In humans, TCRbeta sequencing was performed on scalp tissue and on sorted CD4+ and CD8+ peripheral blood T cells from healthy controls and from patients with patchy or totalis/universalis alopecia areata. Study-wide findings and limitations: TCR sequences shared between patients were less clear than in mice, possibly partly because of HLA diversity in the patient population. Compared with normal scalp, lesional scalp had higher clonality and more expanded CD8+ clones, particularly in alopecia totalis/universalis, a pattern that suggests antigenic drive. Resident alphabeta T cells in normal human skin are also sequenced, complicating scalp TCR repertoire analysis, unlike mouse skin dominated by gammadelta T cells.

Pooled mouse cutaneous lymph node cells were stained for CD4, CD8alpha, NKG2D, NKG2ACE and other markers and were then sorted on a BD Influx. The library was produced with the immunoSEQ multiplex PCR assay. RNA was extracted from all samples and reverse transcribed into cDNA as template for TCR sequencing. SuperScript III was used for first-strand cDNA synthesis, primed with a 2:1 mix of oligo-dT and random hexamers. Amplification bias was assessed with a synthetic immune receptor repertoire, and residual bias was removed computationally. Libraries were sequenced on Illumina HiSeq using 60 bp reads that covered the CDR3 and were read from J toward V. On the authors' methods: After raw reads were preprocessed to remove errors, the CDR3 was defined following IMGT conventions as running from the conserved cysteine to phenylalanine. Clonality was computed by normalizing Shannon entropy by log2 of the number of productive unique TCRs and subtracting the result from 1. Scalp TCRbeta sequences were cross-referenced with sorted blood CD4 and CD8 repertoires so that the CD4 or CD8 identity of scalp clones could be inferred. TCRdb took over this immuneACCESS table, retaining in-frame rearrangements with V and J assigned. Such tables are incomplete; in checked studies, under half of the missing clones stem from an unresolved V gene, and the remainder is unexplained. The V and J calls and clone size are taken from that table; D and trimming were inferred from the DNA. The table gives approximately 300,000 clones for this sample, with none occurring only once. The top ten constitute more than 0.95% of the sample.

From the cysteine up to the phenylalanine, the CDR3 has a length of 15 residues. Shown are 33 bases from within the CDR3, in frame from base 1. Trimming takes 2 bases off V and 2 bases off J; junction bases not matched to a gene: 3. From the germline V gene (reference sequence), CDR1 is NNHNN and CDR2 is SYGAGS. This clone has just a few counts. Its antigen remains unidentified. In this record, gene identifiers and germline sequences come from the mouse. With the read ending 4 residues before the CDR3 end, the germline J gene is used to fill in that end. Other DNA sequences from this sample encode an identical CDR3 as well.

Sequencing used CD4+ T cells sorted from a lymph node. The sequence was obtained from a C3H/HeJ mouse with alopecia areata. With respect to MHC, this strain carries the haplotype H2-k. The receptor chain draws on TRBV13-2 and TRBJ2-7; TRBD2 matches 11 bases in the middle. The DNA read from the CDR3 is TGTGCCAGCGGTGACGGACTGGGGGGACCCTAT. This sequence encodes CASGDGLGGPY. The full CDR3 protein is CASGDGLGGPYEQYF.